The next 10 T cell receptor beta chains were all read from a single sample in a study of shared clonotypes between healthy human individuals. Using immunoSEQ multiplex PCR, the repertoire was profiled, and TCRdb retains in-frame clones only, with some absent. The data show more than 900,000 clones, 75% to 85% seen once. Sequences were obtained from memory CD4+ T cells from PBMCs. Subset noted: CD45RA-negative fraction. These receptors were obtained from a man between 18 and 29 years old in good health. Some clones in this sample may be carry-over from other donors' samples.

This chain joins TRBV5-6 and TRBJ2-5; D is uncertain. Per the germline V gene, CDR1 is SGHDT and CDR2 is YYEEEE. The CDR3 extends over 13 amino acids. The ends were cut back, 4 bases at V and 1 base at J, with 8 bases in the middle. The CDR3 DNA reads TGTGCCAGCAGCCAAGACGGCCAAGAGACCCAGTACTTC. It codes for CASSQDGQETQYF.

This clone appeared once. The rearrangement joins TRBV2 to TRBJ1-1; no reliable D call. Looked up from germline, CDR1 is SNHLY and CDR2 is FYNNEI. The CDR3 length is 15 residues. V was trimmed by 4 bases and J by 2 bases, leaving 14 bases between them. CDR3 bases: TGTGCCAGCAGTGGGGTCCCTAGAAGAAACACTGAAGCTTTCTTT. Its translation: CASSGVPRRNTEAFF.

Points on this clone: Other DNA variants within this sample encode the same CDR3. The chain links TRBV7-3 to TRBJ2-5; D uncertain. CDR3 length: 13 amino acids. Deletions cut 4 bases from V and 2 bases from J, with 8 bases between. CDR1 is SGHTA, CDR2 FQGTGA, per germline. The CDR3: CASSSNTQETQYF. The CDR3 DNA reads TGTGCCAGCAGCTCGAACACTCAAGAGACCCAGTACTTC. The full variable domain, completed using reference TRBV7-3 and TRBJ2-5, is GAGVSQTPSNKVTEKGKYVELRCDPISGHTALYWYRQSLGQGPEFLIYFQGTGAADDSGLPNDRFFAVRPEGSVSTLKIQRTERGDSAVYLCASSSNTQETQYFGPGTRLLVL.

This chain connects TRBV4-1 to TRBJ2-7; 7 positions match TRBD1. There are 16 residues in the CDR3. Losses at the gene ends were 4 bases for V and 6 bases for J; bases not matched to a gene: 15. Germline V gives CDR1 MGHRA, CDR2 YSYEKL. The CDR3 sequence is CASSPGTTGTGSEQYF. The CDR3 nucleotides read TGCGCCAGCAGCCCAGGAACGACAGGGACGGGGAGCGAGCAGTACTTC.

This sequence joins TRBV11-2 and TRBJ1-1; D ambiguous. Germline V lookup: CDR1 SGHAT, CDR2 FQNNGV. This CDR3 comprises 14 residues. V lost 5 bases to trimming and J lost 4 bases, with 14 bases between them. As DNA, the CDR3 is TGTGCCAGCAGCCTTCTGGCGGAGTTCACTGAAGCTTTCTTT. Its protein product is CASSLLAEFTEAFF.

This chain joins TRBV28 and TRBJ2-7; D is undetermined. The germline V gene encodes CDR1 MDHEN and CDR2 SYDVKM. The V gene lost 4 bases and the J gene lost 0 bases, with 10 bases spanning the gap. The CDR3 runs 14 residues. The DNA of the CDR3 is TGTGCCAGCAGTTCTAGATCCTACTCCTACGAGCAGTACTTC. This encodes CASSSRSYSYEQYF.

The chain uses TRBV9 and TRBJ2-2, with 7 nucleotides matching TRBD2. This CDR3 contains 17 residues. With V trimmed by 0 bases and J by 4 bases, 9 bases remained unmatched. Germline CDR1 and CDR2: SGDLS and YYNGEE. This chain's CDR3 is CASSVASRGRGTGELFF. DNA for the CDR3: TGTGCCAGCAGCGTAGCGTCCCGAGGGAGGGGCACCGGGGAGCTGTTTTTT.

The chain recombines TRBV18 with TRBJ1-1; no clear D gene. CDR3 length equals 14 residues. Germline V gives CDR1 KGHSH, CDR2 LQKENI. The germline V and J ends were trimmed by 0 bases and 3 bases, with 8 bases remaining between them. The CDR3 loop reads CASSPPDKHTEAFF. In DNA, the CDR3 is TGTGCCAGCTCACCACCGGATAAACACACTGAAGCTTTCTTT. The full variable domain, with the rest looked up from reference TRBV18 and TRBJ1-1, is NAGVMQNPRHLVRRRGQEARLRCSPMKGHSHVYWYRQLPEEGLKFMVYLQKENIIDESGMPKERFSAEFPKEGPSILRIQQVVRGDSAAYFCASSPPDKHTEAFFGQGTRLTVV.

This rearrangement joins TRBV28 to TRBJ1-5; D gene ambiguous. Germline assignment: CDR1 MDHEN and CDR2 SYDVKM. Trimming stripped 6 bases from V and 4 bases from J, with 13 bases between. The CDR3 is 14 residues long. The CDR3 sequence is CASSLGLINQPQHF. CDR3 sequence (DNA): TGTGCCAGCAGCCTCGGACTCATAAATCAGCCCCAGCATTTT.

The CDR3 DNA sequence: TGTGCCAGCAGCTTCGGGATCTCTTATGAAAAACTGTTTTTT. Its translation is CASSFGISYEKLFF. V usage is TRBV6-6 and J usage is TRBJ1-4; no clear D gene. This CDR3 is built from 14 residues. Per germline, CDR1 MNHNY and CDR2 SVGAGI (reference sequence). Deletions cut 6 bases from V and 6 bases from J, with 14 bases between.